This T cell receptor beta chain was obtained from a study of human T cells and chemical hapten exposure. Study results and limitations: The study found expanded TCRs formed significantly more large CDR3 similarity clusters than controls. Counts of expanded TCRs (at PT1) showed a positive correlation with patch test score.

As to this clonotype: Its antigen remains unidentified.

Indicated time point: patch test 1, 2 weeks after DPC sensitization. Noted treatment: therapeutic diphenylcyclopropenone sensitization with weekly scalp DPC. Deletions cut 7 bases from V and 2 bases from J, with 6 bases between. The CDR3 covers 13 residues. Germline CDR1 is MDHEN and CDR2 is SYDVKM. MiXCR, applied by TCRdb to the RACE reads, yields one record per CDR3 protein. The sample lists roughly 45,000 distinct CDR3 sequences, around 9.3% seen once, with around 4% in the top ten. The sample here was whole blood, taken in connection with sensitization to the hapten diphenylcyclopropenone (DPC). The TCR sequence derives from a woman between 45 and 65 years old with alopecia areata. Some clones in this sample may be carry-over from other donors' samples. This chain links TRBV28 with TRBJ1-6; D call uncertain. DNA of the CDR3: TGTGCCAGCATGGCGCCCTATAATTCACCCCTCCACTTT. Translation gives CASMAPYNSPLHF. The complete variable domain, with remaining parts taken from reference TRBV28 and TRBJ1-6, reads DVKVTQSSRYLVKRTGEKVFLECVQDMDHENMFWYRQDPGLGLRLIYFSYDVKMKEKGDIPEGYSVSREKKERFSLILESASTNQTSMYLCASMAPYNSPLHFGNGTRLTVT.